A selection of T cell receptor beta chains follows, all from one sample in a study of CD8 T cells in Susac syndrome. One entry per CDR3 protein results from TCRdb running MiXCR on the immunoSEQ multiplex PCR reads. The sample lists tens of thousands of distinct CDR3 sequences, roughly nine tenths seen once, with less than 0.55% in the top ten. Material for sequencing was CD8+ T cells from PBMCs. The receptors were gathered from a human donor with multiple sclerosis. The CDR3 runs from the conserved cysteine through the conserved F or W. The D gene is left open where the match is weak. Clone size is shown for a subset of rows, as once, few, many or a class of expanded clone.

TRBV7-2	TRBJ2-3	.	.	TGTGCCAGCAGCTCCCTGGGGACGCGCTCCACAGATACGCAGTATTTT	CASSSLGTRSTDTQYF
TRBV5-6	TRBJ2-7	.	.	TGTGCCAGCAGCTTGGGGGGCGCATGGGTACTACGAGAGCTCTTC	CASSLGGAWVLRELF
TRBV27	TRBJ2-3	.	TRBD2	TGTGCCAGCATTAACCTGGGACTAGCGGGAGCAGATACGCAGTATTTT	CASINLGLAGADTQYF
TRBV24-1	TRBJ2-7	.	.	TGTGCCACCAGTGACACAGGGATGAACGAGCAGTACTTC	CATSDTGMNEQYF
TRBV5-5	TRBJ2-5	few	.	TGTGCCAGCAGCGGCCGGGAAGAGGAGACCCAGTACTTC	CASSGREEETQYF
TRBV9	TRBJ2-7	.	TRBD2	TGTGCCAGCAGCGTAGCTGGGACTAGCGACTCCTACGAGCAGTACTTC	CASSVAGTSDSYEQYF
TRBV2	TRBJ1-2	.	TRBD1	TGTGCCAGCAGCCACCCGGGACAGGTATACTATGGCTACACCTTC	CASSHPGQVYYGYTF
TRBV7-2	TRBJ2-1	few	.	TGTGCCAGCAGCCCTCGACAGCCCAATGAGCAGTTCTTC	CASSPRQPNEQFF
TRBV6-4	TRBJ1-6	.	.	TGTGCCAGCAGTGACTCTGATAATTCACCCCTCCACTTT	CASSDSDNSPLHF
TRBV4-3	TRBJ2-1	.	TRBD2	TGCGCCAGCAGCCAAGTGTCTAGCGGGACCATCTACAATGAGCAGTTCTTC	CASSQVSSGTIYNEQFF
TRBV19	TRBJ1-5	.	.	TGTGCCAGTAGTAAGATAATGATTCGGACAGACAATCAGCCCCAGCATTTT	CASSKIMIRTDNQPQHF
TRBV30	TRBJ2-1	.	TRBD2	TGTGCCTGGACGACTAGCGGGCACTACAATGAGCAGTTCTTC	CAWTTSGHYNEQFF
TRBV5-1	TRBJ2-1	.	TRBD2	TGCGCCAGCTCTTGGACTAGCGGGGCCTACAATGAGCAGTTCTTC	CASSWTSGAYNEQFF
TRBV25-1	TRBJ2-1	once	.	TGTGCCAGCAGTGAACCAGAGTTACAACCGAATGAGCAGTTCTTC	CASSEPELQPNEQFF
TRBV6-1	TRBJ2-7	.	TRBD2	TGTGCCAGCAGTCCGCGGGGGGGAAATCTAGACCCCTACGAGCAGTACTTC	CASSPRGGNLDPYEQYF
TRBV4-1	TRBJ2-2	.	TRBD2	TGCGCCAGCAGCCAAGACGGACTAGCGGGCACCGGGGAGCTGTTTTTT	CASSQDGLAGTGELFF
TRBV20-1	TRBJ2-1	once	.	TGCAGTGCTAGAGTCTGGCCCGCGGACTCCTACAATGAGCAGTTCTTC	CSARVWPADSYNEQFF
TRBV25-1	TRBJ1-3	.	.	TGTGCCAGCACGGAGACTCTTGGAAACACCATATATTTT	CASTETLGNTIYF
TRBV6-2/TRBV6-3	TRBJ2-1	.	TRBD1	TGTGCCAGCAGTACGACTGACAGGGGCTTCTACAATGAGCAGTTCTTC	CASSTTDRGFYNEQFF
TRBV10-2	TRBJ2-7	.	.	TGCGCCAGCAGAAAGACGGCCGCTCGATCCTACGAGCAGTACTTC	CASRKTAARSYEQYF
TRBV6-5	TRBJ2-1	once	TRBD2	TGTGCCAGCAGTTACTCGCTAGCGGGAGGGTCCTACAATGAGCAGTTCTTC	CASSYSLAGGSYNEQFF
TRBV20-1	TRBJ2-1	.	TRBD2	TGCAGTGCTAGCCCCGACGGACTAGCGGGCCATAAGTTCTTC	CSASPDGLAGHKFF
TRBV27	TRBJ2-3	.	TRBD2	TGTGCCAGCAGAGCATGTAGCGGGGTGATCACAGATACGCAGTATTTT	CASRACSGVITDTQYF
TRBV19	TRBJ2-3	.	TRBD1	TGTGCCAGTAGTGCCTACACCACAGGGGCACCCCCCACAGATACGCAGTATTTT	CASSAYTTGAPPTDTQYF
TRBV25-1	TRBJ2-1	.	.	TGTGCCAGCAGGCCTGCACCGGGACCCCTTCAAGGAGAGCAGTTCTTC	CASRPAPGPLQGEQFF
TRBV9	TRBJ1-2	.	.	TGTGCCAGCAGCGGGGAGAATGGCTACACCTTC	CASSGENGYTF
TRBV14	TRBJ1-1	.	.	TGTGCCAGCAGTCTCTGGCCGGGGACGATGAACACTGAAGCTTTCTTT	CASSLWPGTMNTEAFF
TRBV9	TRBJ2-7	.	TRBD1	TGTGCCAGCAGCGGAGGGTACGGACAGGACTACGAGCAGTACTTC	CASSGGYGQDYEQYF
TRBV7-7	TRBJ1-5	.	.	TGTGCCAGCAGCCTAACGGCGAATCAGCCCCAGCATTTT	CASSLTANQPQHF
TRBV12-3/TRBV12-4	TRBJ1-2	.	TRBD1	TGTGCCAGCAGTTTAGGGGCAGGGGGAAATGGCTACACCTTC	CASSLGAGGNGYTF
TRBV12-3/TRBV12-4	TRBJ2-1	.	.	TGTGCCAGCAGGAGGGATTACAATGAGCAGTTCTTC	CASRRDYNEQFF
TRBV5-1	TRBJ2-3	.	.	TGCGCCAGCGGACCGACAGGCCATGGGGATACGCAGTATTTT	CASGPTGHGDTQYF
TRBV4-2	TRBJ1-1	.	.	TGTGCCAGCAGCCCCCCGCGGGCGAACACTGAAGCTTTCTTT	CASSPPRANTEAFF
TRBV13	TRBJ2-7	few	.	TGTGCCAGCAGCTTAAAGAGGTCCTACGAGCAGTACTTC	CASSLKRSYEQYF
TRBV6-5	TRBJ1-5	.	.	TGTGCCAGCAGTTCGACGACCCAGGGACAAGGCAATCAGCCCCAGCATTTT	CASSSTTQGQGNQPQHF
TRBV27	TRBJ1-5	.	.	TGTGCCAGCAGTTTGGGGGGTCATCAGCCCCAGCATTTT	CASSLGGHQPQHF
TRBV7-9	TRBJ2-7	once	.	TGTGCCAGCAGCTTGACAGATGGCCACGAGCAGTACTTC	CASSLTDGHEQYF
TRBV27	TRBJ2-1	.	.	TGTGCCAGCAGTGCCGCTAGCATTGGTGAGCAGTTCTTC	CASSAASIGEQFF
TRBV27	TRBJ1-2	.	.	TGTGCCAGCAGTTTATCGACGGCGAACTATGGCTACACCTTC	CASSLSTANYGYTF
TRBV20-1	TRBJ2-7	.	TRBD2	TGCAGTGCGGGGAGCGGGAGGGCCTACGAGCAGTACTTC	CSAGSGRAYEQYF
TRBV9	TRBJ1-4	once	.	TGTGCCAGCAGCCAATCCGCAGGTACCTCAACTAATGAAAAACTGTTTTTT	CASSQSAGTSTNEKLFF
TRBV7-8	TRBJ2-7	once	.	TGTGCCAGCAGCTTAGAGGGCAGGGGCGCATACGAGCAGTACTTC	CASSLEGRGAYEQYF
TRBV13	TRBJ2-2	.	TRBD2	TGTGCCAGCAGACTGCGGGGGGCGCGGACCGGGGAGCTGTTTTTT	CASRLRGARTGELFF
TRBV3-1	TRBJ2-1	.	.	TGTGCCAGCAGCCAAGATCGCCCTTATAATGAGCAGTTCTTC	CASSQDRPYNEQFF
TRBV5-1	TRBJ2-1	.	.	TGCGCCAGCAGCCCGACTAGTACCTACAATGAGCAGTTCTTC	CASSPTSTYNEQFF
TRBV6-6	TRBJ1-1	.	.	TGTGCCAGCACCGCACAGGGTAAGAACACTGAAGCTTTCTTT	CASTAQGKNTEAFF
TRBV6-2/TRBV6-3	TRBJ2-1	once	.	TGTGCCAGCAGTTACTCGAGGTTGGCGGGGAGCTCCTACAATGAGCAGTTCTTC	CASSYSRLAGSSYNEQFF
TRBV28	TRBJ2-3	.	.	TGTGCCAGCAGTTTATTTTACCCAAGCACAGATACGCAGTATTTT	CASSLFYPSTDTQYF
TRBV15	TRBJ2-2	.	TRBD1	TGTGCCACCAGCAGGGGACCCGACAGGGGCCTGAACACCGGGGAGCTGTTTTTT	CATSRGPDRGLNTGELFF